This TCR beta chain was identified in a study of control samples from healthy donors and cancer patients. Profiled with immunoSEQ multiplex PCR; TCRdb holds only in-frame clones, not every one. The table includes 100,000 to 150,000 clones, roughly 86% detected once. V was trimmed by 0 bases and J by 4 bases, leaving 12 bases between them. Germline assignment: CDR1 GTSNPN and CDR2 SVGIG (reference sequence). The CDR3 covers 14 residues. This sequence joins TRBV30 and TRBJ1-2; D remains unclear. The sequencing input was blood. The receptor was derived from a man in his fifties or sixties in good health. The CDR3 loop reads CAWSVRGQTYGYTF. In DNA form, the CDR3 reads TGTGCCTGGAGTGTAAGAGGGCAGACCTATGGCTACACCTTC.